These T cell receptor beta chains were read from a single sample in a study of T-cell reconstitution after alpha-beta-depleted transplantation in children. TCRdb fed the PCR reads into MiXCR, producing one record per CDR3 protein. This table has fewer than 400,000 distinct CDR3 sequences, roughly 25% appearing once. This sample comprised PBMCs, mostly from graft donor cells, obtained 180 days after TCRalphabeta/CD19-depleted stem cell transplant. These receptors were obtained from a male patient between 10 and 17 years old who had a stem cell transplant for acute lymphoblastic leukemia, so the T cells may come from the graft donor. Both conserved end residues are part of each CDR3. The order of the fields is CDR3 DNA, CDR3 protein, clone size, V gene, J gene, D gene. A D gene is named only where the DNA matches it firmly. Size is omitted from some rows. Given values are once, few, many or a class for expanded clones.

DNA: TGCGCCAGCAGCTCCGGACTAGCGGCCCAAGAGACCCAGTACTTC
CDR3: CASSSGLAAQETQYF
size: few
V: TRBV5-1
J: TRBJ2-5
D: TRBD2

DNA: TGTGCCAGCAGTTATGGCCTAGCGGGAGGGATTGTCCCAACCGAGCAGTACTTC
CDR3: CASSYGLAGGIVPTEQYF
size: NA
V: TRBV6-5
J: TRBJ2-7
D: TRBD2

DNA: TGTGCCAGCAGCTTAGGATGGGCCCGGGACTCCCCCAACAATGAGCAGTTCTTC
CDR3: CASSLGWARDSPNNEQFF
size: NA
V: TRBV11-1
J: TRBJ2-1
D: NA

DNA: TGCAGTGCTAGAGATTTAGAGTTTTCTAGCGGGAGCAGTGAAGATACGCAGTATTTT
CDR3: CSARDLEFSSGSSEDTQYF
size: NA
V: TRBV20-1
J: TRBJ2-3
D: TRBD2

DNA: TGTGCCAGCAGCTTAGGACTAGCGGTCTACTACGAGCAGTACTTC
CDR3: CASSLGLAVYYEQYF
size: few
V: TRBV7-2
J: TRBJ2-7
D: TRBD2

DNA: TGTGCCAGCATGGACGGTTCGCCTTATAATTCACCCCTCCACTTT
CDR3: CASMDGSPYNSPLHF
size: NA
V: TRBV6-1
J: TRBJ1-6
D: NA

DNA: TGTGCCAGCAGTACTAGCGGCTACTACAATGAGCAGTTCTTC
CDR3: CASSTSGYYNEQFF
size: NA
V: TRBV27
J: TRBJ2-1
D: TRBD2

DNA: TGTGCCAGCAGCCCCCGGACTAGCAGCCATCTCAATTACGAGCAGTACTTC
CDR3: CASSPRTSSHLNYEQYF
size: few
V: TRBV4-2
J: TRBJ2-7
D: TRBD2

DNA: TGTGCCAGCAGCTTAAAGGGCGGATCCTACGAGCAGTACTTC
CDR3: CASSLKGGSYEQYF
size: few
V: TRBV7-3
J: TRBJ2-7
D: NA

DNA: TGTGCCATCAGGGGACTAGCATCCGGGGAGCTGTTTTTT
CDR3: CAIRGLASGELFF
size: few
V: TRBV10-3
J: TRBJ2-2
D: TRBD2